The present entry profiles one TCR beta chain with its context. The source of the sample is a study of blood T cell repertoires in COVID-19. Participants were aged about 18 to 89 years from about two dozen US areas. Using immunoSEQ multiplex PCR, the repertoire was profiled, and TCRdb retains in-frame clones only, with some absent. The table records under 250,000 clones, 85% of them present only once. Trimming took 2 bases from V and 6 from J; bases not matched to a gene: 7. CDR3 length equals 14 residues. Germline CDR1 and CDR2: MNHEY and SVGAGI. This sequence originates from a woman between 50 and 59 years old with acute COVID-19. The chain combines TRBV6-5 with TRBJ2-7; 7 nucleotides agree with TRBD1. Sequencing was done on a sample of PBMCs or T cells enriched from blood (not recorded which). The CDR3, as DNA: TGTGCCAGCAGTTACGACAGGGTGTTTTTCGAGCAGTACTTC. It translates to CASSYDRVFFEQYF.